These T cell receptor beta chains were read from a single sample in a study of CD8 T cells in Susac syndrome. MiXCR was run by TCRdb on the immunoSEQ multiplex PCR reads, yielding one entry per CDR3 protein. The sample contains approximately 230,000 distinct CDR3 sequences, just over 90% of which appear only once. Input material: CD4+ T cells from PBMCs. Receptor source: a human donor with multiple sclerosis. Each CDR3 is given with its conserved first and last residue. The D gene is left open where the match is weak. Size tells how often a clone was seen (once, few, many) or the class of an expanded clone, and some rows leave it out.

d_call	v_call	clone_size	j_call	cdr3_aa	cdr3_nt
-	TRBV4-1	-	TRBJ2-2	CASSQGWGANTGELFF	TGCGCCAGCAGCCAGGGGTGGGGGGCGAACACCGGGGAGCTGTTTTTT
-	TRBV25-1	-	TRBJ2-5	CASSRQGTGETQYF	TGTGCCAGCAGCCGGCAGGGAACCGGGGAGACCCAGTACTTC
TRBD1	TRBV6-6	-	TRBJ1-1	CASIRDRVGEAFF	TGTGCCAGCATTAGGGACAGGGTCGGTGAAGCTTTCTTT
-	TRBV7-9	-	TRBJ1-3	CASSLDGDTIYF	TGTGCCAGCAGCTTAGATGGGGACACCATATATTTT
-	TRBV5-6	-	TRBJ2-5	CASSLALVSRETQYF	TGTGCCAGCAGCTTGGCCTTGGTTAGCAGGGAGACCCAGTACTTC
-	TRBV28	once	TRBJ1-5	CASSSPLGVGGNQPQHF	TGTGCCAGCAGTTCACCGTTGGGGGTGGGTGGCAATCAGCCCCAGCATTTT
TRBD2	TRBV12-3/TRBV12-4	-	TRBJ2-1	CASSLGGGAVNEQFF	TGTGCCAGCAGTTTGGGCGGGGGGGCCGTGAATGAGCAGTTCTTC
-	TRBV9	-	TRBJ1-1	CASSVGGLSTEAFF	TGTGCCAGCAGCGTAGGGGGGTTGAGCACTGAAGCTTTCTTT
TRBD1	TRBV28	once	TRBJ1-1	CASSSATGSNTEAFF	TGTGCCAGCAGTTCGGCGACAGGGTCGAACACTGAAGCTTTCTTT
TRBD2	TRBV3-1	-	TRBJ2-5	CASSQLNSGLAGKETQYF	TGTGCCAGCAGCCAACTAAATTCAGGACTAGCGGGGAAGGAGACCCAGTACTTC
TRBD2	TRBV9	once	TRBJ2-1	CASSFGTSGKSYNEQFF	TGTGCCAGCAGCTTCGGGACTAGCGGAAAGTCCTACAATGAGCAGTTCTTC
TRBD1	TRBV11-2	-	TRBJ2-2	CASSDWGVRGRGTGELFF	TGTGCCAGCAGCGATTGGGGAGTCAGGGGGCGCGGCACCGGGGAGCTGTTTTTT
-	TRBV12-3/TRBV12-4	once	TRBJ1-2	CASSPTLTGAMGYTF	TGTGCCAGCAGCCCAACCCTTACGGGGGCGATGGGCTACACCTTC
-	TRBV4-1	-	TRBJ2-2	CASSQVRRGTGELFF	TGCGCCAGCAGCCAAGTCAGGAGGGGAACCGGGGAGCTGTTTTTT
TRBD1	TRBV28	-	TRBJ2-2	CAGTAGTGELFF	TGTGCCGGGACAGCTGGGACCGGGGAGCTGTTTTTT
-	TRBV5-4	-	TRBJ2-5	CASSRDPGEETQYF	TGTGCCAGCAGCCGGGATCCCGGGGAAGAGACCCAGTACTTC
-	TRBV12-3/TRBV12-4	-	TRBJ1-5	CASSSPRGPNQPQHF	TGTGCCAGCAGTTCCCCACGGGGCCCCAATCAGCCCCAGCATTTT
-	TRBV6-1	-	TRBJ2-7	CASSGARQGEQYF	TGTGCCAGCAGTGGGGCCAGGCAAGGCGAGCAGTACTTC
-	TRBV6-5	-	TRBJ1-1	CASSYLGAMNTEAFF	TGTGCCAGCAGTTACTTGGGCGCCATGAACACTGAAGCTTTCTTT
-	TRBV5-5	-	TRBJ2-5	CASSLRLLGGGETQYF	TGTGCCAGCAGCTTACGTCTGCTAGGGGGAGGAGAGACCCAGTACTTC
-	TRBV20-1	-	TRBJ1-6	CSASQGISGSPLHF	TGCAGTGCTAGTCAGGGTATTAGTGGTTCACCCCTCCACTTT
-	TRBV29-1	-	TRBJ1-1	CSVELTYGAEAFF	TGCAGCGTTGAGTTGACCTATGGGGCTGAAGCTTTCTTT
-	TRBV6-1	-	TRBJ2-7	CASGRARDTPYEQYF	TGTGCCAGCGGCCGCGCGCGGGACACCCCCTACGAGCAGTACTTC
-	TRBV5-4	-	TRBJ2-6	CASSLGTLGANVLTF	TGTGCCAGCAGCTTGGGGACTCTGGGGGCCAACGTCCTGACTTTC
-	TRBV5-6	-	TRBJ1-5	CASSYSARGGQPQHF	TGTGCCAGCAGCTATTCGGCCAGGGGAGGTCAGCCCCAGCATTTT
-	TRBV5-4	-	TRBJ2-6	CASSLGGTWANVLTF	TGTGCCAGCAGCTTGGGAGGGACCTGGGCCAACGTCCTGACTTTC
TRBD1	TRBV6-5	-	TRBJ2-1	CASSYSNRGSENEQFF	TGTGCCAGCAGTTACTCGAACAGGGGAAGCGAGAATGAGCAGTTCTTC
TRBD1	TRBV10-3	-	TRBJ1-2	CASETGQSYGYTF	TGTGCCAGCGAGACGGGACAGTCCTATGGCTACACCTTC
TRBD1	TRBV12-3/TRBV12-4	-	TRBJ1-1	CASSKAGTGRLWEAFF	TGTGCCAGCAGCAAAGCCGGGACAGGGCGCCTTTGGGAAGCTTTCTTT
TRBD1	TRBV29-1	-	TRBJ1-4	CSVMGQGGGKLFF	TGCAGCGTTATGGGACAGGGAGGGGGAAAACTGTTTTTT
TRBD2	TRBV30	-	TRBJ2-7	CAWSTGGSYEQYF	TGTGCCTGGAGTACGGGGGGCTCCTACGAGCAGTACTTC
-	TRBV20-1	-	TRBJ1-2	CSASQAYGYTF	TGCAGTGCAAGCCAGGCATATGGCTACACCTTC
TRBD1	TRBV6-1	-	TRBJ1-3	CASSPLGQQSSGNTIYF	TGTGCCAGCAGTCCCCTGGGACAGCAGAGCTCTGGAAACACCATATATTTT
-	TRBV20-1	-	TRBJ2-7	CSARDLGPRRILTYEQYF	TGCAGTGCTAGAGATCTAGGCCCAAGGCGGATATTAACCTACGAGCAGTACTTC
-	TRBV5-6	-	TRBJ1-1	CASSLGATGAEAFF	TGTGCCAGCAGCTTGGGGGCGACTGGGGCTGAAGCTTTCTTT
TRBD2	TRBV3-1	once	TRBJ2-1	CASSQDHPSGAISYNEQFF	TGTGCCAGCAGCCAAGATCACCCTAGCGGGGCAATATCCTACAATGAGCAGTTCTTC
TRBD1	TRBV6-6	-	TRBJ1-1	CASSYPTGMNTEAFF	TGTGCCAGCAGTTACCCGACAGGGATGAACACTGAAGCTTTCTTT
-	TRBV24-1	-	TRBJ2-3	CATSDSLAPADTQYF	TGTGCCACCAGTGATTCCCTAGCTCCCGCGGATACGCAGTATTTT
TRBD2	TRBV15	-	TRBJ2-3	CATSTRGGNTDTQYF	TGTGCCACCAGCACACGGGGGGGGAACACAGATACGCAGTATTTT
-	TRBV19	-	TRBJ1-5	CASSRRDGNSNQPQHF	TGTGCCAGTAGCCGCCGGGACGGAAATAGCAATCAGCCCCAGCATTTT
-	TRBV3-1	-	TRBJ1-1	CASSQVLGAAEAFF	TGTGCCAGCAGCCAAGTCCTCGGGGCCGCTGAAGCTTTCTTT
TRBD1	TRBV5-6	-	TRBJ1-3	CASSNRGLGNTIYF	TGTGCCAGCAGCAACAGGGGACTCGGAAACACCATATATTTT
TRBD1	TRBV10-1	-	TRBJ1-1	CASSRDSSSTEAFF	TGCGCCAGCAGCCGGGACAGTTCGAGCACTGAAGCTTTCTTT
TRBD2	TRBV27	-	TRBJ2-3	CASSLYGGGNTDTQYF	TGTGCCAGCAGTTTATATGGCGGGGGGAACACAGATACGCAGTATTTT
-	TRBV6-5	once	TRBJ2-7	CASTPDGGEQYF	TGTGCCAGCACACCCGACGGGGGCGAGCAGTACTTC
-	TRBV12-5	-	TRBJ1-1	CASGLLSTEAFF	TGTGCTAGTGGTTTGTTGTCCACTGAAGCTTTCTTT
-	TRBV29-1	-	TRBJ1-1	CSVERGAFF	TGCAGCGTTGAAAGAGGGGCTTTCTTT
TRBD1	TRBV4-2	-	TRBJ2-7	CASSQDPGQGYEQYF	TGTGCCAGCAGCCAAGATCCGGGACAGGGATACGAGCAGTACTTC
TRBD1	TRBV7-9	-	TRBJ2-7	CASSLAGQGPYF	TGTGCCAGCAGCTTAGCGGGACAGGGGCCTTACTTC
-	TRBV19	-	TRBJ1-5	CATQGRDRWSNQPQHF	TGTGCCACCCAAGGAAGGGACCGCTGGAGCAATCAGCCCCAGCATTTT
TRBD2	TRBV20-1	-	TRBJ2-5	CSATTSVGETQYF	TGCAGTGCTACCACTAGCGTTGGAGAGACCCAGTACTTC
-	TRBV27	-	TRBJ2-4	CASSTGDKNIQYF	TGTGCCAGCAGTACCGGGGACAAAAACATTCAGTACTTC
-	TRBV6-6	-	TRBJ1-3	CASLGQPSGNTIYF	TGTGCCAGCTTAGGACAGCCCTCTGGAAACACCATATATTTT
-	TRBV7-9	-	TRBJ2-5	CASSLDLGLETQYF	TGTGCCAGCAGCTTAGATTTGGGGCTGGAGACCCAGTACTTC
TRBD1	TRBV9	-	TRBJ1-2	CASSGWTGGYGYTF	TGTGCCAGCAGCGGGTGGACAGGCGGCTATGGCTACACCTTC
-	TRBV4-1	-	TRBJ1-1	CASSQAGRPNTEAFF	TGCGCCAGCAGCCAAGCGGGGAGACCGAACACTGAAGCTTTCTTT
-	TRBV5-1	-	TRBJ2-3	CASSLAVQADTQYF	TGCGCCAGCAGCTTGGCCGTACAGGCAGATACGCAGTATTTT
TRBD1	TRBV4-2	-	TRBJ2-5	CASSQPLAGTGGPKTQYF	TGTGCCAGCAGCCAACCATTAGCCGGGACAGGGGGCCCGAAGACCCAGTACTTC
TRBD2	TRBV29-1	-	TRBJ2-3	CSVGLAGPDTQYF	TGCAGCGTTGGACTAGCGGGGCCAGATACGCAGTATTTT